Listed here is a single T cell receptor beta chain. Amplified TCR beta CDR3 regions came from RNA transcripts. The HTBI primer set served for first-round RT-PCR of the TCR CDR3. TCRdb used MiXCR to reprocess the multiplex PCR reads, holding one entry per CDR3 protein. This table holds about 130,000 distinct CDR3 sequences, roughly 23% found once. Each patient was aged 18 to 65 and had newly diagnosed hyperthyroidism of under 2 months' duration. The source of the PBMCs was around 10 ml of fresh peripheral blood. This record belongs to a study of T cells in Graves' hyperthyroidism and ophthalmopathy. Study at large: Initial diagnosis, before any treatment, was when peripheral blood was collected.

Per the germline V gene, CDR1 is MNHEY and CDR2 is SVGAGI. Unmatched junction bases numbered 4, after V lost 0 bases and J lost 3 bases. This CDR3 comprises 16 residues. The chain employs TRBV6-5 and TRBJ1-3, with 8 bases lining up with TRBD1. This TCR was recovered from a woman in her forties or fifties with Graves' hyperthyroidism that later progressed to Graves' ophthalmopathy. The sample taken for sequencing was blood. The CDR3 sequence is CASSYSQGAVGNTIYF. The CDR3 DNA reads TGTGCCAGCAGTTACTCGCAGGGGGCGGTTGGAAACACCATATATTTT.